Below, one T cell receptor (beta chain) is given with its context. The data originate from a study of blood T cell repertoires in COVID-19. Data came from immunoSEQ multiplex PCR; TCRdb stores just in-frame clones and leaves some out. Of some 190,000 clones in the sample, approximately 89% were seen once. The clonotype comes from a woman aged 60-75 years with acute or convalescent COVID-19. Sequencing was carried out using peripheral blood.

The CDR3 loop reads CASSFGEDQPQHF. CDR3 nucleotide sequence: TGTGCCAGCAGTTTTGGAGAGGATCAGCCCCAGCATTTT. The rearrangement uses TRBV12-3 or TRBV12-4 and TRBJ1-5; D is unresolved. There are 13 residues in the CDR3. The V end was cut by 3 bases, the J end by 5 bases, with 8 bases between.